One sample yielded the 17 T cell receptor beta chains listed below, sequenced in a study of T cells in Graves' hyperthyroidism and ophthalmopathy (dated by TCRdb to the late 2010s). Libraries were prepared through multiplex PCR. Instrument on record: Illumina HiSeq 2000. TCR beta CDR3 regions were amplified from RNA transcripts. The first round of RT-PCR for the TCR CDR3 was performed with the HTBI primer set and the Qiagen OneStep RT-PCR kit. The public reads were reprocessed in TCRdb via fastp at Q25 and MiXCR, keeping in-frame beta chains. Each CDR3 protein appears once, grouped with its most common genes and DNA. The sample includes about 620,000 distinct CDR3 sequences, with about 16% observed a single time. 3.8% of the sample lies in the top ten. Sequenced input: blood. These receptor sequences come from a woman aged 25 to 45 with Graves' hyperthyroidism.

In this sample, this clonotype turned up many times. The chain is built from TRBV5-1 and TRBJ1-5, with 7 bases fitting TRBD1. This CDR3 is built from 15 residues. The ends lost 4 bases at V and 1 base at J; junction bases unmatched: 5. CDR1 and CDR2 (germline): SGHRS, YFSETQ. The CDR3 DNA is TGCGCCAGCAGCCGGACAGGTGGAAGCAATCAGCCCCAGCATTTT. Amino acids: CASSRTGGSNQPQHF. Using reference TRBV5-1 and TRBJ1-5 for the parts outside the CDR3, the full variable domain is KAGVTQTPRYLIKTRGQQVTLSCSPISGHRSVSWYQQTPGQGLQFLFEYFSETQRNKGNFPGRFSGRQFSNSRSEMNVSTLELGDSALYLCASSRTGGSNQPQHFGDGTRLSIL.

This sequence joins TRBV10-3 and TRBJ1-5, with D hard to call. Germline CDR1 and CDR2: ENHRY and SYGVKD. This CDR3 has 14 residues. With 6 bases removed from V and 7 bases from J, the gap between germline ends came to 16 bases. The CDR3 sequence is CAISPGLEVQPQHF. The CDR3 coding sequence is TGTGCCATCAGCCCAGGCCTCGAAGTCCAGCCCCAGCATTTT.

This clonotype was counted at least ten times. The rearrangement joins TRBV7-2 to TRBJ2-7; the D gene is possibly TRBD2 (5 bases). V lost 1 base and J 3 bases, leaving 16 bases between the germline ends. The CDR3 covers 16 residues. Germline CDR1 is SGHTA and CDR2 is FQGNSA. The CDR3 DNA is TGTGCCAGCAGCTTAGATCCGGGGATAATCAACTACGAGCAGTACTTC. Translation gives CASSLDPGIINYEQYF.

The rearrangement joins TRBV13 to TRBJ2-7, with D tentatively TRBD2 (6 bases). From germline, CDR1 is PRHDT and CDR2 FYEKMQ (reference sequence). Trimming stripped 3 bases from V and 3 bases from J, with 24 bases between. The CDR3 is 18 residues long. CDR3 in DNA: TGTGCCAGCAGCTTGCAGCGACGTTCCGGGACTGGACACTACGAGCAGTACTTC. Amino acids: CASSLQRRSGTGHYEQYF.

This clonotype was found a few times. The V gene is TRBV9, the J gene TRBJ2-1, with 7 bases lining up with TRBD1. The CDR3 has 15 residues. The germline CDR1 and CDR2 sequences are SGDLS and YYNGEE. V was clipped by 9 bases and J by 6 bases; unmatched bases: 15. The chain's CDR3 is CATHYDNRGSNEQFF. CDR3 nucleotide sequence: TGTGCCACCCACTACGACAACAGGGGTAGCAATGAGCAGTTCTTC.

This clonotype was counted many times. V gene TRBV28 combines with J gene TRBJ2-3; D may be TRBD2 (6 bases). Germline CDR1 MDHEN, CDR2 SYDVKM. This CDR3 region has 15 residues. V lost 2 bases, J lost 2 bases, and 11 bases lay in between. This CDR3 is CASSLGGVATDTQYF. In DNA, the CDR3 is TGTGCCAGCAGTTTAGGAGGGGTTGCCACAGATACGCAGTATTTT.

This sequence joins TRBV27 and TRBJ2-5, with TRBD2 matching over 14 bases. The CDR3 contains 15 residues. J was trimmed by 9 bases and V by 6 bases; bases with no gene match: 9. CDR1 is MNHEY and CDR2 is SMNVEV in the germline V gene (reference sequence). This CDR3 is CASRPRTSGRTAQYF. The CDR3 nucleotides read TGTGCCAGCAGACCCCGGACTAGCGGGAGGACGGCCCAGTACTTC.

This clonotype was detected many times. The chain uses TRBV2 and TRBJ2-3, with 10 bases lining up with TRBD2. The CDR3 runs to 16 residues. The germline gives CDR1 SNHLY, CDR2 FYNNEI. The V segment lost 6 bases and the J segment 2 bases; nucleotides outside the gene matches: 8. The CDR3 bases are TGTGCCAGCAGCGAATATAGCGGGAGGACCACAGATACGCAGTATTTT. Translating gives CASSEYSGRTTDTQYF.

This clonotype occurred a few times. This chain links TRBV20-1 with TRBJ1-6; D perhaps matches TRBD1 (5 bases). CDR1 is DFQATT, CDR2 SNEGSKA, per germline (reference sequence). The length of the CDR3 is 12 residues. V was cut by 3 bases and J by 6 bases, with 6 bases left in between. The CDR3 here is CSASRGNSPLHF. The CDR3 nucleotides are TGCAGTGCTAGTAGGGGTAATTCACCCCTCCACTTT.

This clonotype was recorded a few times. The CDR3 bases are TGTGCCAGCAGCTTAGGACTGATCAATCAGCCCCAGCATTTT. It translates to CASSLGLINQPQHF. V gene TRBV5-5 combines with J gene TRBJ1-5; no reliable D call. CDR3 size: 14 residues. The V end lost 2 bases, the J end lost 3 bases, and 9 bases lay between the germline ends. CDR1 and CDR2 (germline): SGHKS, YYEKEE (reference sequence).

Comment on this clonotype: The germline gene is not matched at one end of the junction; a read error may be the cause. The V gene is TRBV28, the J gene TRBJ1-2; maybe TRBD1 (6 bases). CDR3 length: 14 amino acids. The V gene's germline CDR1 is MDHEN and CDR2 SYDVKM. The CDR3 spells CAGRSPRGLRGYTF. The CDR3 DNA follows: TGCGCCGGCAGGTCTCCTCGGGGGCTACGGGGCTACACCTTC.

This clonotype came up many times. The V call is TRBV28, the J call TRBJ2-5; 8 bases match TRBD1. This CDR3 spans 14 amino acids. Germline V gene lookup returns CDR1 MDHEN and CDR2 SYDVKM. The V and J ends lost 5 bases and 5 bases, in that order; junction bases with no gene match: 7. CDR3 DNA sequence: TGTGCCAGCAGTCAAGACAGGGGTCTTGAGACCCAGTACTTC. It encodes CASSQDRGLETQYF. Complete variable domain (other parts from reference TRBV28 and TRBJ2-5): DVKVTQSSRYLVKRTGEKVFLECVQDMDHENMFWYRQDPGLGLRLIYFSYDVKMKEKGDIPEGYSVSREKKERFSLILESASTNQTSMYLCASSQDRGLETQYFGPGTRLLVL.

The CDR3 region is CASSLAPEQGVNEQFF. The CDR3 DNA follows: TGTGCCAGCAGCCTCGCCCCGGAGCAGGGGGTGAATGAGCAGTTCTTC. The chain is built from TRBV4-2 and TRBJ2-1; 7 bases line up with TRBD1. The CDR3 is 16 residues long. With V trimmed by 4 bases and J by 7 bases, 13 bases remained unmatched. Germline-derived CDR1 and CDR2 are LGHNA and YNFKEQ.

Ten or more counts support this clonotype. The J gene is TRBJ1-5, the V gene TRBV2; TRBD1 is a possible D gene (5 bases). The germline gives CDR1 SNHLY, CDR2 FYNNEI. Trimming shortened V by 6 bases and J by 4 bases, and 19 bases separated the two germline ends. The CDR3 totals 16 residues. The CDR3 is CASRSGRAGMNQPQHF. The DNA for the CDR3 is TGTGCCAGCAGATCTGGGAGGGCAGGGATGAATCAGCCCCAGCATTTT.

At least ten counts were recorded for this clonotype. The chain employs TRBV12-3 or TRBV12-4 and TRBJ1-2; D may be TRBD1 (5 bases). The CDR3 sequence is 16 residues long. V lost 0 bases and J lost 4, with 15 bases in between. In DNA, the CDR3 is TGTGCCAGCAGTTTAGCAGACAGCGGCTACCCCTATGGCTACACCTTC. Translation gives CASSLADSGYPYGYTF.

This clonotype was seen repeatedly, ten times or more. The chain uses TRBV4-2 and TRBJ2-5; no firm D call. The CDR3 length is 15 residues. Germline V gives CDR1 LGHNA, CDR2 YNFKEQ. The V gene lost 0 bases and the J gene lost 1 base, with 9 bases spanning the gap. In DNA form, the CDR3 reads TGTGCCAGCAGCCAAGATCTGTCATTCCAAGAGACCCAGTACTTC. Translating it yields CASSQDLSFQETQYF.

This clonotype was detected a few times. The rearrangement joins TRBV14 to TRBJ2-7; 9 bases map to TRBD2. Looked up from germline, CDR1 is SGHDN and CDR2 is FVKESK. CDR3 size: 15 residues. Trimming at V came to 3 bases and at J to 4 bases, leaving 7 bases not matched to a gene. CDR3: CASSQARAGGYEQYF. The CDR3 DNA is TGTGCCAGCAGCCAGGCGCGAGCGGGAGGTTACGAGCAGTACTTC.